This T cell receptor (beta chain) originates from a study of shared clonotypes between healthy human individuals. Background on the study: Donors had three CD4 naive, three CD4 memory, two CD8 naive and one CD8 memory plate apiece. Study findings and constraints: Some clonotypes were shared by all four sorted-subset donors, while others were not shared. The non-shared ones had lower generation probabilities than the shared ones.

All donors qualified as healthy HIV-negative adults and had experienced no recent acute infections or vaccinations. A word on this clone: Its target is not known.

Germline CDR1 is SGDLS and CDR2 is YYNGEE. Trimming shortened V by 4 bases and J by 5 bases, and 21 bases separated the two germline ends. The CDR3 extends over 16 amino acids. Original analysis: Junction-only immunoSEQ data arrived without quality scores, meaning filtering differed. TCRdb keeps only in-frame clones here, not all; method: immunoSEQ multiplex PCR. V, J and clone size were drawn from that table, and D and trimming were deduced from the DNA. Among a few hundred thousand clones listed, about 96% were seen once. This TCR was sampled from a man between 25 and 39 years old in good health. Sequenced sample: memory CD8+ T cells sorted from blood. This sample's subset: CD45RO+ cells pooled with CCR7-negative TemRA cells. The gene calls are TRBV9 and TRBJ2-5, with a tentative D call TRBD1 (5 bases). Here the CDR3 reads CASSPRPWTRKETQYF. The DNA for the CDR3 is TGTGCCAGCAGCCCTCGTCCCTGGACAAGGAAGGAGACCCAGTACTTC.